The following is a T cell receptor (beta chain) sequence with its context. At least ten counts were recorded for this clone. The antigen it binds to is not known. There are no base qualities to consult, and no much larger clone falls within one base. The sample holds other DNA sequences that translate to the same CDR3. The data are from a study of beta chain features in type 1 diabetes (dated by TCRdb to 2016 to 2018). At the level of the whole study: No differences in mean age, gender distribution, total cell number or subset yield were found between patients and healthy donors. A total of around 110,000,000 sorted cells were examined across all samples, and RNA yield correlated strongly with the number of cells per subset. The study compared the TCRB repertoires of sorted circulating CD4+ T cell subsets in recently diagnosed type 1 diabetes patients with those in matched healthy donors. Naive and central memory subsets were obtained from all 30 or so donors, but regulatory and stem cell-like memory subsets were isolated from only 8 patients and roughly eight healthy donors.

Each donor gave one peripheral blood draw, approximately 120 mL on average, collected into heparinised tubes. A BD FACSAria II was used to sort naive, central memory, regulatory and stem cell-like memory CD4+ T cells with a panel that included CD45RO, CCR7, CD25, CD127, CD95 and CD27. A purity above 95% was achieved for all sorted populations. PBMCs were separated immediately by Lymphoprep density gradient centrifugation and were stained directly, without being cultured. So that batch effects would be minimized, each experiment stained and sorted samples in pairs, pairing one healthy donor with one patient. CDR1 and CDR2 were assigned from the germline V gene as SGHTA and FQGNSA. A distance of 7 bases separates the germline ends of V and J, which lose 5 bases and 1 base respectively. From the cysteine through the phenylalanine, the CDR3 covers 13 amino acids. Just the 39-base CDR3 DNA is kept, in frame starting at base 1.

Broad study findings and their caveats: A moderate but significant shortening of TCRB CDR3 length was observed in type 1 diabetes patients in all four CD4+ subsets. PCR may preferentially amplify shorter templates, but because patient and control samples were amplified and corrected together, any resulting skew would affect both groups equally. Fewer insertions and more nucleotide deletions at VDJ recombination sites were observed in patients with type 1 diabetes, implying thymic rearrangement abnormalities. Only small numbers of individuals were included in the HLA sub-analyses, which left unresolved whether HLA type had any influence on TCRB rearrangement. Naive, central memory and regulatory TCRB repertoires appeared to be more alike among patients than among healthy donors. Because cDNA rather than genomic DNA was sequenced, highly expressing activated cells could have been over-represented, although no difference in activation and CD3 levels was found between groups.

The entire isolated RNA was reverse transcribed using the High Capacity cDNA Reverse Transcription Kit, and thus expressed TCRB transcripts were sequenced. Naive, central memory and regulatory T cell samples underwent deep immunoSEQ sequencing, averaging roughly 3.3 million total reads per sample. Sorted cells were lysed in RLT buffer and RNA was extracted with DNase-treated RNeasy Micro or Mini kits, depending on cell number. Each cell subset was processed on its own to prevent cross-contamination, while patient and healthy donor samples were processed together. Using the immunoSEQ multiplex PCR, TCRB sequences were amplified from cDNA into 87-bp fragments spanning the CDR3 region. Sequencing of the amplicons was performed on the Illumina HiSeq platform. As for the original processing: PCR bias was computationally corrected using synthetic template baselines, reads within Hamming distance 2 were collapsed, and singletons that could not be merged were discarded. By aligning reads against IMGT, V, D and J genes, CDR3 length, and insertions or deletions at six rearrangement sites were assigned. Within each subset, clonotype counts were normalized to the number of sorted cells before true diversity and Gini coefficients were calculated with the tcR R package. The overlap coefficient, calculated on TCRB nucleotide sequences, was used to quantify repertoire sharing. Held by TCRdb, this immuneACCESS table contains in-frame sequences only and omits some clones. Under half of the omission traces to an unresolved V gene where checked; the cause of the rest is unknown. V and J calls and clone size are as listed in that table; D and trimming were resolved from the DNA. The sample contains about 160,000 clones, about 9.8% of them found a single time. Approximately 2.3% of the sample goes to the ten largest clones.

The source material was central memory CD4+ T cells from blood. The chain uses TRBV7-2 and TRBJ2-3; no D gene can be assigned with confidence. The TCR was taken from a woman younger than 35 in good health. CDR3 sequence: CASSPSGTDTQYF. The nucleotides are TGTGCCAGCAGCCCGTCGGGCACAGATACGCAGTATTTT.